This entry concerns a single T cell receptor beta chain. Its antigen remains unidentified. Base-call qualities are not available, and no considerably larger clone is one nucleotide away. Using the deep immunoSEQ assay, multiplex PCR amplified TCR CDR3 regions from genomic DNA. Extracted genomic DNA from each cell subset was distributed evenly across all wells of several immunoSEQ 96-well plates, and each plate was treated as a replicate. For sorted subsets, roughly 200 ng of genomic DNA, equivalent to roughly 30,000 T cell genomes, went into each replicate PCR. The purified libraries were quantified using a Qubit 3.0 fluorometer, sized with a Bioanalyzer 2100, and then quantified again using the KAPA Library Quantification kit. Every immunoSEQ 96-well plate was sequenced on a separate single-read 150-cycle Illumina NextSeq 550 flow cell. The source study handled its data this way. The immunoSEQ output contained only junctional sequences without quality scores, so filtering could not match that applied to full-length reads. To assign V/J genes and CDR3, sequences were annotated against IMGT germline references using PyIR, a Python wrapper for IgBLAST v1.9. Reads with weak V/J assignments (E-value above 1e-6), missing CDR3, stop codons, out-of-frame junctions, or ambiguous translated residues were removed. V3J clonotypes were defined by identical inferred V gene, J gene, and CDR3 amino acid sequence. Percentage overlap between repertoires was calculated by dividing the number of shared unique clonotypes by the size of the smaller repertoire. Three approaches were used to assess repertoire richness: RTK rarefaction, the Chao1 estimator, and Recon v2.1 estimates of unobserved clonotypes. OLGA was used to compute generation probabilities for all TCRbeta clonotypes that the gDNA method yielded from several donors. TCRdb provides this immuneACCESS table in a form limited to in-frame rearrangements. Some clones are lacking; in checked studies, under half of them reflect an unresolved V gene, and why the rest are absent is not known. For V, J and clone size, that table is used; D and trimming come from the DNA. The sample table holds fewer than 400,000 clones, of which roughly 70% were seen once. Approximately 10% of the sample is in the top ten clones.

The donors were healthy, HIV-negative adults who had no recently reported acute infections or vaccinations. Every donor was a Caucasian adult residing in Nashville, Tennessee, USA. CD4+ T cells were enriched by magnetic negative selection, after which naive cells were positively selected on CD45RA and the negative fraction was taken as the memory subset. Blood was collected by leukapheresis, and PBMCs were isolated by Ficoll-Histopaque density gradient centrifugation and then cryopreserved in liquid nitrogen vapor phase. Analytical flow cytometry was used to check the purity and quantity of each magnetically sorted T cell population. Genomic DNA was isolated from every sorted fraction and measured by UV absorbance on a Nanodrop 2000c. CDR1 and CDR2 were assigned from the germline V gene as ENHRY and SYGVKD. V loses 9 bases of germline sequence and J loses 0 bases, and the interval between the two ends is 11 bases. The CDR3 measures 13 amino acids from cysteine to phenylalanine. The retained sequence is limited to the CDR3, 39 bases, with the frame set at the first base.

These data come from a study of shared clonotypes between healthy human individuals (dated by TCRdb to 2019 to 2021). Notes on the research overall: Two women and a few men aged 18 to 49 years were included in the cohort. For each donor, three plates each were used for CD4 naive and CD4 memory, two plates were used for CD8 naive, and one plate was used for CD8 memory. Blood TCR repertoires of a handful of healthy adults were deeply sequenced to estimate repertoire size and the extent of clonotype sharing between individuals. Libraries were prepared and TCR repertoires were sequenced by different laboratories using diverse techniques, in order to increase sequencing depth and limit assay-specific biases. Per donor, leukapheresis produced somewhere between about 0.9 and 9.5 billion PBMCs. What the research found in general, with its limitations: Naive subsets generally had larger estimated clonotype richness than memory subsets. Rarefaction of sorted-subset datasets indicated incomplete sequencing despite the large sequencing depth. Clonotypes shared by all four sorted-subset donors showed higher generation probabilities than non-shared clonotypes. Because the study included a small number of donors, the genetic and exposure-history diversity represented was limited. Only blood was sampled, and tissue TCR repertoires likely differ from those in blood. Across a handful of donors, around 5.4% of naive CD4, 3% to 3.5% of naive CD8, 2.3% of memory CD4, and under 0.45% of memory CD8 clonotypes were shared. Pairwise subsampling led to the expectation that sequencing depth would affect the degree of clonotype sharing among donors.

The sequenced sample was memory CD4+ T cells sorted from blood. The meaning of the sample's cell subset or site label: CD45RA-negative fraction. The chain uses TRBV10-3 and TRBJ2-5; matching of 6 bases hints at TRBD2 as the D gene. The source is a man younger than 40 in good health. The sequenced DNA is TGTGCCATTGCGGAGGGGTACCAAGAGACCCAGTACTTC. Its protein is CAIAEGYQETQYF.